Included here is one T cell receptor (beta chain) sequence, with context. The target antigen is unknown. The length of the CDR3 is 18 residues. Trimming cost V 5 bases and J 0 bases, with 22 bases left between them. Germline V gives CDR1 LNHDA, CDR2 SQIVND (reference sequence). Primers: 60 Vbeta forward and 13 Jbeta reverse. TCRdb's copy holds only in-frame clones and misses some; the assay was immunoSEQ multiplex PCR. Here the sample table reports about 140,000 clones. This sample was included in a study of cytomegalovirus exposure and HLA in healthy donors. Regarding the study as a whole: For most TCR beta V segments, an earlier analysis put the productive rate at about 87% or about 30% of the time. Per published reports, the classifier diagnosed cytomegalovirus status with high specificity and sensitivity. Across all donors, roughly uniform sequencing depth was an assumption of the presence/absence analyses.

This rearrangement joins TRBV19 to TRBJ1-1; weak D call: TRBD1 (6 bases). Sequences were obtained from PBMCs. The TCR comes from a male donor in good health and CMV-seronegative. In DNA, the CDR3 is TGTGCCAGTAGTGCCTACGGACAGCGATCCACTATGAACACTGAAGCTTTCTTT. Encoded protein: CASSAYGQRSTMNTEAFF.